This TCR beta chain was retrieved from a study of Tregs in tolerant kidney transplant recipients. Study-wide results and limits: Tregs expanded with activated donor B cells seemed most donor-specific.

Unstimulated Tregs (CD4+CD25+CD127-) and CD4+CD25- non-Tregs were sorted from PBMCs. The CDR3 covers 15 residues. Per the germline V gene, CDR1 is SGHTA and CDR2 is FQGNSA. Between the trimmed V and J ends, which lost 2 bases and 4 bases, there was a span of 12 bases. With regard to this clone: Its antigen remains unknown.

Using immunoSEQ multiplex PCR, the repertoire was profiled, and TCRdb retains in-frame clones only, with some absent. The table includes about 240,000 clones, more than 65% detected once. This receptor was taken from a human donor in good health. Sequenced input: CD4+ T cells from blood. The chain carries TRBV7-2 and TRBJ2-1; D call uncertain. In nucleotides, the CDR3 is TGTGCCAGCAGCTTAAGGGCATCTTCATACAATGAGCAGTTCTTC. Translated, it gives CASSLRASSYNEQFF. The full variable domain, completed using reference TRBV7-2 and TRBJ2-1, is GAGVSQSPSNKVTEKGKDVELRCDPISGHTALYWYRQSLGQGLEFLIYFQGNSAPDKSGLPSDRFSAERTGGSVSTLTIQRTQQEDSAVYLCASSLRASSYNEQFFGPGTRLTVL.